The TCR beta chain under discussion was sequenced for a study of blood T cell repertoires in COVID-19. In the study overall: Spain, Italy and the United States supplied samples that represented acute and convalescent COVID-19. T cells, B-cell-depleted T cells, or PBMCs provided the cDNA or gDNA that served as material.

In the study's own analysis: Reference gene primer amplification gave estimated nucleated cell counts. Libraries were prepared by immunoSEQ multiplex PCR; TCRdb keeps only in-frame clonotypes and omits some of them. The V and J calls and clone size were taken over from that table, and D and trimming were inferred from the DNA. The sample shows 150,000 to 180,000 clones, 75% to 95% of them seen only once. V shed 5 bases, J shed 6 bases, and the junction held 15 bases outside the gene matches. The germline CDR1 and CDR2 sequences are MNHEY and SVGEGT. The CDR3 sequence is 17 residues long. This chain connects TRBV6-2 or TRBV6-3 to TRBJ2-1; 8 nucleotides line up with TRBD2. The clonotype was recovered from a man in his fifties with acute or convalescent COVID-19. The sequencing sample was made of peripheral blood. Written as DNA, the CDR3 is TGTGCCAGCAGTGGCTCGATAGCGGGGACCGCCTTCAATGAGCAGTTCTTC. Translating gives CASSGSIAGTAFNEQFF.